This entry lists 17 T cell receptor beta chains sequenced from one sample in a study of radiotherapy plus CTLA-4 blockade in lung cancer. Repertoires were generated with immunoSEQ multiplex PCR, while TCRdb's copy carries only in-frame clones and drops some. The data show about 88,000 clones, approximately 75% seen once. Sequences were derived from peripheral blood, sampled from a patient treated with radiotherapy plus ipilimumab. These receptors all stem from a human donor with non-small cell lung cancer that progressed on radiotherapy plus ipilimumab.

V and J are TRBV10-3 and TRBJ2-7, with no clear D. The V gene lost 5 bases and the J gene lost 4 bases, with 6 bases spanning the gap. The CDR3 sequence is 11 residues long. CDR1 and CDR2 (germline): ENHRY, SYGVKD. The CDR3 here is CAISTAYEQYF. Written as DNA, the CDR3 is TGTGCCATCAGTACTGCTTACGAGCAGTACTTC.

The chain couples TRBV18 to TRBJ2-2; either TRBD1 or TRBD2 may fit D (6 bases each). Germline assignment: CDR1 KGHSH and CDR2 LQKENI. V was cut by 5 bases and J by 7 bases, with 17 bases left in between. This CDR3 region has 15 residues. As DNA, the CDR3 is TGTGCCAGCTCAACTGGGGGGCTCCTGGTCGGGGAGCTGTTTTTT. Protein: CASSTGGLLVGELFF.

The rearrangement links TRBV9 to TRBJ2-7; TRBD2 might be the D (5 bases). The CDR3 length is 16 residues. Trimming pared 0 bases from V and 0 bases from J, leaving 13 bases between. The germline CDR1 and CDR2 sequences are SGDLS and YYNGEE. DNA for the CDR3: TGTGCCAGCAGCGTAGCCCCGACGGGGATCTCCTACGAGCAGTACTTC. Protein: CASSVAPTGISYEQYF.

The genes are TRBV29-1 and TRBJ1-2; possible D gene TRBD1, 5 bases. This CDR3 comprises 12 residues. Trimming removed 4 bases at V and 4 bases at J, with 10 bases between. Germline assignment: CDR1 SQVTM and CDR2 ANQGSEA. The CDR3 DNA reads as TGCAGCGTTGGAGTAGGGGTCTATGGCTACACCTTC. It translates to CSVGVGVYGYTF.

The V and J genes are TRBV6-1 and TRBJ2-5; no reliable D call. Trimming removed 3 bases at V and 1 base at J, with 9 bases between. The CDR3 runs to 14 residues. CDR1 is MNHNS, CDR2 SASEGT, per germline. CDR3: CASSEWHLQETQYF. The DNA of the CDR3 is TGTGCCAGCAGTGAGTGGCACCTCCAAGAGACCCAGTACTTC.

The V gene is TRBV9, the J gene TRBJ1-1; possibly TRBD1 for D (5 bases). Germline-derived CDR1 and CDR2 are SGDLS and YYNGEE. Trimming removed 1 base at V and 0 bases at J, with 22 bases between. The CDR3 has 19 amino acids. The DNA for the CDR3 is TGTGCCAGCAGCGTATCGGCGGGGCCCAGGCCCTTCTTGAACACTGAAGCTTTCTTT. Protein product: CASSVSAGPRPFLNTEAFF.

V usage is TRBV27 and J usage is TRBJ1-2; D ambiguous. The CDR3 is 13 residues long. Trimming left V 2 bases short and J 6 bases short, with 10 bases between. Germline V gives CDR1 MNHEY, CDR2 SMNVEV (reference sequence). The CDR3 bases are TGTGCCAGCAGTTTACGTGGGGAGCATGGCTACACCTTC. It is translated as CASSLRGEHGYTF.

The sample holds a few counts of this clone. The J gene is TRBJ1-1, the V gene TRBV28, with D uncertain. Germline V gene data show CDR1 as MDHEN and CDR2 as SYDVKM. Deletions cut 8 bases from V and 4 bases from J, with 14 bases between. The CDR3 length is 13 residues. As DNA, the CDR3 is TGTGCCAGCTTCGGGCCTCTGGGCACTGAAGCTTTCTTT. It is translated as CASFGPLGTEAFF.

V and J are TRBV7-9 and TRBJ1-3; the D is unclear. V shed 5 bases and J shed 0 bases, with 14 bases lying between them. CDR1 and CDR2 (germline): SEHNR, FQNEAQ (reference sequence). The CDR3 sequence is 16 residues long. CDR3: CASSPPGVLSGNTIYF. In nucleotides, the CDR3 is TGTGCCAGCAGCCCCCCCGGGGTTCTCTCTGGAAACACCATATATTTT.

V is TRBV6-1 and J is TRBJ2-1, with D unresolved. Per the germline V gene, CDR1 is MNHNS and CDR2 is SASEGT. V lost 5 bases and J lost 2, with 10 bases in between. CDR3 size: 14 residues. CDR3 residues: CASSPKGPYNEQFF. The CDR3 nucleotides read TGTGCCAGCAGTCCAAAGGGCCCCTACAATGAGCAGTTCTTC.

This chain uses TRBV9 with TRBJ2-7; D not certain. Trimming removed 4 bases from V and 3 bases from J, with 14 bases in between. The CDR3 has 14 residues. Germline V gives CDR1 SGDLS, CDR2 YYNGEE. This CDR3 reads CASSTRDGLYEQYF. In DNA, the CDR3 is TGTGCCAGCAGCACTCGCGACGGCCTCTACGAGCAGTACTTC. Full variable domain (missing parts from reference TRBV9 and TRBJ2-7): DSGVTQTPKHLITATGQRVTLRCSPRSGDLSVYWYQQSLDQGLQFLIQYYNGEERAKGNILERFSAQQFPDLHSELNLSSLELGDSALYFCASSTRDGLYEQYFGPGTRLTVT.

This chain uses TRBV5-4 with TRBJ2-3; D perhaps matches TRBD1 (6 bases). Germline values: CDR1 SGHNT, CDR2 YYREEE (reference sequence). The CDR3 has 15 amino acids. With 1 base removed from V and 8 bases from J, the gap between germline ends came to 17 bases. CDR3 sequence: CASSLRGGWLGTQYF. Written as DNA, the CDR3 is TGTGCCAGCAGCTTGAGAGGGGGTTGGCTTGGTACGCAGTATTTT.

The chain links TRBV5-4 to TRBJ1-1; TRBD1 might be the D (6 bases). The CDR3 extends over 13 amino acids. The ends were cut back, 1 base at V and 6 bases at J, with 10 bases in the middle. The germline gives CDR1 SGHNT, CDR2 YYREEE (reference sequence). The CDR3, as DNA: TGTGCCAGCAGCTTGAGGGGGAGTGCTGAAGCTTTCTTT. Encoded protein: CASSLRGSAEAFF.

The chain links TRBV28 to TRBJ1-1; D ambiguous. V lost 7 bases, J lost 8 bases, and 11 bases lay in between. CDR3 length: 11 residues. Germline assignment: CDR1 MDHEN and CDR2 SYDVKM. The CDR3 loop is CASIQRREAFF. CDR3 nucleotides: TGTGCCAGCATTCAAAGACGGGAAGCTTTCTTT.

This sequence joins TRBV28 and TRBJ2-7; D may be TRBD1 (6 bases). Per germline, CDR1 MDHEN and CDR2 SYDVKM. Trimming stripped 9 bases from V and 5 bases from J, with 11 bases between. The CDR3 has 11 amino acids. The DNA for the CDR3 is TGTGCCAGTAGGGGGTTCAACGAGCAGTACTTC. It encodes CASRGFNEQYF.

The chain has TRBV27 and TRBJ1-1; no reliable D call. The length of the CDR3 is 13 residues. The germline V gene encodes CDR1 MNHEY and CDR2 SMNVEV (reference sequence). Trimming shortened V by 1 base and J by 4 bases, and 7 bases separated the two germline ends. CDR3 coding DNA: TGTGCCAGCAGTTTATTTAAGGCCACTGAAGCTTTCTTT. It codes for CASSLFKATEAFF.

The CDR3 DNA is TGTGCCAGCAGCCGAGGGGGATGGGAGACCCAGTACTTC. It is translated as CASSRGGWETQYF. This chain uses TRBV7-2 with TRBJ2-5, with D possibly matching TRBD1 (6 bases). V was trimmed by 5 bases and J by 5 bases, leaving 12 bases between them. CDR3 length: 13 residues. The germline V gene encodes CDR1 SGHTA and CDR2 FQGNSA.